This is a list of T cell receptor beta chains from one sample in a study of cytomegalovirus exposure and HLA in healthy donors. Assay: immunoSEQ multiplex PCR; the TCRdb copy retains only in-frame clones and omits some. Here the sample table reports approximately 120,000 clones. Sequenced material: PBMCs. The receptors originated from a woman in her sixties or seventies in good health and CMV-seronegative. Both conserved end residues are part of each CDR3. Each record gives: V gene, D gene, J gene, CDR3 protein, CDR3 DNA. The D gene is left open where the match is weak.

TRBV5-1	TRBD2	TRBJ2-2	CVSTSSGSSAGELFF	TGCGTCAGCACCTCTAGCGGGAGCTCGGCCGGGGAGCTGTTTTTT
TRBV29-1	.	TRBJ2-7	CSVEDPPTASYEQYF	TGCAGCGTTGAAGATCCCCCGACTGCCTCCTACGAGCAGTACTTC
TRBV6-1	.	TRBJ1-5	CASRGEVDNQPQHF	TGTGCCAGCAGGGGGGAGGTGGATAATCAGCCCCAGCATTTT
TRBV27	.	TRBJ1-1	CASRRVNTEAFF	TGTGCCAGCAGGCGGGTGAACACTGAAGCTTTCTTT
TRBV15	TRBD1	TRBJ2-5	CATSRTRWTGSETQYF	TGTGCCACCAGCAGAACCCGGTGGACAGGGTCGGAGACCCAGTACTTC
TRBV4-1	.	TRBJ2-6	CASSQDFYRDGANVLTF	TGCGCCAGCAGCCAAGATTTCTACAGGGATGGGGCCAACGTCCTGACTTTC
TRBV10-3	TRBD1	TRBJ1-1	CAISQTGGNTEAFF	TGTGCCATATCACAGACAGGGGGGAACACTGAAGCTTTCTTT
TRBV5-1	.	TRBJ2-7	CASSGEGSRYEQYF	TGCGCCAGCAGCGGCGAGGGATCTCGCTACGAGCAGTACTTC
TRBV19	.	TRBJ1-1	CASSIETPGSYNTEAFF	TGTGCCAGTAGTATAGAGACTCCGGGATCCTACAACACTGAAGCTTTCTTT
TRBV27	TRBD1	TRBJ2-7	CASSLGQGIYEQYF	TGTGCCAGCAGTCTCGGACAGGGGATCTACGAGCAGTACTTC
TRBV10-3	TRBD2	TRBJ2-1	CAISETSGSYNEQFF	TGTGCCATCAGTGAGACTAGCGGCTCCTACAATGAGCAGTTCTTC
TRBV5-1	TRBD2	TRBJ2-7	CASSLGGLAAYEQYF	TGCGCCAGCAGCTTGGGGGGACTAGCGGCCTACGAGCAGTACTTC
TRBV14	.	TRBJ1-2	CASSQHRRGGYTF	TGTGCCAGCAGCCAACACAGGCGGGGGGGCTACACCTTC
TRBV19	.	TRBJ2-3	CASSSGVLYSDTQYF	TGTGCCAGTAGTTCAGGCGTATTATACTCGGATACGCAGTATTTT
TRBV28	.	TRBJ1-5	CASSLLGLRQTNQPQHF	TGTGCCAGCAGTTTATTAGGGTTGCGACAGACCAATCAGCCCCAGCATTTT
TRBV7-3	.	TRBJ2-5	CASSLGHGETQYF	TGTGCCAGCAGCTTGGGACATGGAGAGACCCAGTACTTC
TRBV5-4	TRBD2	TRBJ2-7	CASSLVSGRRGKQYF	TGTGCCAGCAGCTTGGTTAGCGGGAGGAGAGGGAAGCAGTACTTC
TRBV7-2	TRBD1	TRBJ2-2	CASSRQGFGTGELFF	TGTGCCAGCAGCCGACAGGGATTCGGAACCGGGGAGCTGTTTTTT
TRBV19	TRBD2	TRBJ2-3	CASRTSGSTDTQYF	TGTGCCAGTAGGACTAGCGGGAGCACAGATACGCAGTATTTT
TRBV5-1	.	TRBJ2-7	CASSLNPDRSEQYF	TGCGCCAGCAGCTTGAACCCTGACAGGAGCGAGCAGTACTTC
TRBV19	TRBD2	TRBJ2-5	CASRGSGGAGETQYF	TGTGCCAGTCGGGGCTCGGGGGGGGCGGGGGAGACCCAGTACTTC
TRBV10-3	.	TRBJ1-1	CAISSRNHTEAFF	TGTGCCATCAGTTCGAGAAACCACACTGAAGCTTTCTTT
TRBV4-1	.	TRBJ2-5	CASSQDDRQETQYF	TGCGCCAGCAGCCAAGATGACAGACAAGAGACCCAGTACTTC
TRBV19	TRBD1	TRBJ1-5	CASSTYRDRGVGQPQHF	TGTGCCAGTAGTACTTACCGGGACAGGGGGGTTGGCCAGCCCCAGCATTTT
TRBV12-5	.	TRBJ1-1	CASGQLPGNTEAFF	TGTGCTAGTGGACAACTACCTGGTAACACTGAAGCTTTCTTT
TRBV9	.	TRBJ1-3	CASSSRNGGPSSGNTIYF	TGTGCCAGCAGCTCCCGCAACGGGGGGCCTAGCTCTGGAAACACCATATATTTT
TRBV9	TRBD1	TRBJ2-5	CASSARGQGAAAETQYF	TGTGCCAGCAGCGCCCGGGGACAGGGGGCGGCGGCAGAGACCCAGTACTTC
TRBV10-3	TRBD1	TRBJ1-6	CAGGTDNSPLHF	TGTGCCGGCGGGACAGATAATTCACCCCTCCACTTT
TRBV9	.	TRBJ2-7	CASSVSLQAGFNEQYF	TGTGCCAGCAGCGTATCCCTTCAAGCGGGTTTCAACGAGCAGTACTTC
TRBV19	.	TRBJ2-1	CASSILRRSSSYNEQFF	TGTGCCAGTAGTATTTTGCGCCGATCGAGCTCCTACAATGAGCAGTTCTTC
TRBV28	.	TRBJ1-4	CASSRSCRNRNEKLFF	TGTGCCAGCAGCCGATCTTGCAGGAACCGAAATGAAAAACTGTTTTTT
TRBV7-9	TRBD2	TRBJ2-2	CASSMGLTNTGELFF	TGTGCCAGCAGCATGGGACTAACAAACACCGGGGAGCTGTTTTTT
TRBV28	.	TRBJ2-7	CASRQSGNSYEQYF	TGTGCCAGCAGGCAGAGCGGCAACTCCTACGAGCAGTACTTC
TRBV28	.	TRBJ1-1	CASSLVKGSGLTEAFF	TGTGCCAGCAGTTTAGTCAAAGGGAGTGGATTGACTGAAGCTTTCTTT
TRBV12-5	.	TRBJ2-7	CASGLSAYEQYF	TGTGCTAGTGGTTTGTCAGCCTACGAGCAGTACTTC
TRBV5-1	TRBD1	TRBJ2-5	CASSLGRGLETQYF	TGCGCCAGCAGCTTGGGCAGGGGGCTAGAGACCCAGTACTTC
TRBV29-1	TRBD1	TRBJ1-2	CSATGQNYGYTF	TGCAGCGCAACGGGACAGAACTATGGCTACACCTTC
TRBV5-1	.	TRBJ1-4	CASSPGGGRIEKLFF	TGCGCCAGCAGCCCGGGGGGGGGCAGAATTGAAAAACTGTTTTTT
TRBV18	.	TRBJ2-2	CASSPTITSGGELFF	TGTGCCAGCTCACCGACTATCACGTCGGGCGGGGAGCTGTTTTTT
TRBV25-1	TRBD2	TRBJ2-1	CASSESASGRGEQFF	TGTGCCAGCAGTGAATCGGCTAGCGGGAGGGGTGAGCAGTTCTTC
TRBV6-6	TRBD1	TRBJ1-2	CASSWGVRDRGYGYTF	TGTGCCAGCAGCTGGGGGGTCCGGGACAGGGGCTATGGCTACACCTTC
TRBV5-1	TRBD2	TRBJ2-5	CASSRGTSGGLETQYF	TGCGCCAGCAGCCGAGGGACTAGCGGGGGATTGGAGACCCAGTACTTC
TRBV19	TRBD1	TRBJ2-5	CASSIGGQGKGETQYF	TGTGCCAGTAGTATTGGGGGACAGGGAAAGGGCGAGACCCAGTACTTC